Following are 23 T cell receptor beta chains from one sample sequenced in a study of T-cell memory formation after mild COVID-19. Each CDR3 protein gets one entry after TCRdb re-called the 5' RACE reads with MiXCR. The sample comprises 450,000 to 650,000 distinct CDR3 sequences, about a fifth of which are singletons, and about 12% rests with the top ten. Input material: PBMCs or a T cell subset sorted from them (not recorded which). The source is an adult woman who had mild COVID-19 (a few samples of this study predate the infection). Cell type and time point are not known.

This clonotype was seen a few times. The chain combines TRBV3-1 with TRBJ1-2, with 7 bases lining up with TRBD1. The CDR3 consists of 17 residues. The V segment lost 4 bases and the J segment 2 bases; nucleotides outside the gene matches: 13. Germline CDR1 and CDR2: LGHDT and YNNKEL (reference sequence). The CDR3 region has the DNA TGTGCCAGCAGCCCAACCCCCGGGACAGTAGCCAACTATGGCTACACCTTC. It yields the protein CASSPTPGTVANYGYTF.

There are a few counts of this clonotype. The chain couples TRBV4-3 to TRBJ2-7; 8 nucleotides match TRBD2. The germline gives CDR1 LGHNA, CDR2 YSLEER. This CDR3 is 14 amino acids long. After removal of 1 base from V and 2 bases from J, the junction contained 1 base not matched to a gene. CDR3 protein: CASSQGREAYEQYF. In DNA form, the CDR3 reads TGCGCCAGCAGCCAAGGGCGGGAGGCCTACGAGCAGTACTTC.

The rearrangement joins TRBV11-2 to TRBJ2-1; 11 nucleotides align to TRBD2. V dropped 1 base and J dropped 6; count of bases not matched to a gene: 14. This CDR3 has 19 amino acids. Germline CDR1 SGHAT, CDR2 FQNNGV. The CDR3 DNA is TGTGCCAGCAGCTTAGTAGGGCTAGCGGGGGGCGATCCGCTCAATGAGCAGTTCTTC. It encodes CASSLVGLAGGDPLNEQFF. Full variable domain (missing parts from reference TRBV11-2 and TRBJ2-1): EAGVAQSPRYKIIEKRQSVAFWCNPISGHATLYWYQQILGQGPKLLIQFQNNGVVDDSQLPKDRFSAERLKGVDSTLKIQPAKLEDSAVYLCASSLVGLAGGDPLNEQFFGPGTRLTVL.

This chain connects TRBV28 to TRBJ2-1; D may be TRBD1 (6 bases). The V and J ends lost 5 bases and 10 bases respectively, with 15 bases between them. CDR3 length: 13 residues. Germline-derived CDR1 and CDR2 are MDHEN and SYDVKM. CDR3 DNA sequence: TGTGCCAGCAGTCTTAAACAGGGCAAGGAGCAGTTCTTC. Amino acids: CASSLKQGKEQFF. The entire variable domain, with the rest obtained from reference TRBV28 and TRBJ2-1, is as follows: DVKVTQSSRYLVKRTGEKVFLECVQDMDHENMFWYRQDPGLGLRLIYFSYDVKMKEKGDIPEGYSVSREKKERFSLILESASTNQTSMYLCASSLKQGKEQFFGPGTRLTVL.

The genes are TRBV23-1 and TRBJ2-5; D is uncertain. TRBV23-1 is sorted into the ORF group, with uncertain function. Trimming removed 6 bases from V and 5 bases from J, with 16 bases in between. CDR3 length equals 14 residues. The CDR3 sequence: CASRDRPGEETQYF. The CDR3 bases are TGCGCCAGCAGAGATCGCCCAGGAGAGGAGACCCAGTACTTC.

The rearrangement links TRBV28 to TRBJ2-1; D is perhaps TRBD2 (5 bases). The V and J ends lost 3 bases and 9 bases respectively, with 12 bases between them. In germline, CDR1 is MDHEN, CDR2 SYDVKM. The CDR3 is made up of 13 amino acids. The CDR3 DNA sequence: TGTGCCAGCAGTTTGTATGAGGGAATTGAGCAGTTCTTC. The encoded protein is CASSLYEGIEQFF.

The chain has TRBV20-1 and TRBJ1-2; D unresolved. V lost 3 bases and J lost 8, with 19 bases in between. From germline, CDR1 is DFQATT and CDR2 SNEGSKA (reference sequence). This CDR3 is 14 amino acids long. CDR3 protein: CSARTTARVRGYTF. The CDR3 DNA sequence: TGCAGTGCTAGGACCACAGCGAGGGTTCGAGGCTACACCTTC.

In this sample, this clonotype turned up a few times. This rearrangement joins TRBV20-1 to TRBJ2-5; 13 bases agree with TRBD2. V shed 6 bases, J shed 0 bases, and the junction held 1 base outside the gene matches. Germline assignment: CDR1 DFQATT and CDR2 SNEGSKA (reference sequence). This CDR3 spans 14 amino acids. CDR3: CSAGLAGNQETQYF. DNA of the CDR3: TGCAGTGCGGGACTAGCGGGAAACCAAGAGACCCAGTACTTC.

The chain is built from TRBV11-2 and TRBJ2-1, with 7 bases that match TRBD2. V shed 3 bases, J shed 7 bases, and the junction held 3 bases outside the gene matches. The CDR3 sequence is 13 residues long. Germline loops: CDR1 SGHAT, CDR2 FQNNGV. CDR3 in DNA: TGTGCCAGCAGCTTTCCGCGGGGGAATGAGCAGTTCTTC. It codes for CASSFPRGNEQFF.

The chain recombines TRBV9 with TRBJ1-3; TRBD1 agrees at 7 bases. Germline CDR1 reads SGDLS; CDR2 reads YYNGEE. J lost 2 bases, V lost 3 bases, and 5 bases had no gene match. CDR3 length: 15 residues. The CDR3 region has the DNA TGTGCCAGCAGCGCGACAGGGAACCCTGGAAACACCATATATTTT. This translates into CASSATGNPGNTIYF.

This rearrangement joins TRBV20-1 to TRBJ2-1; 7 bases map to TRBD1. V shed 1 base and J 7 bases; nucleotides not matched to a gene: 7. The germline CDR1 and CDR2 sequences are DFQATT and SNEGSKA (reference sequence). The CDR3 sequence is 14 residues long. The CDR3 reads CSARGRGLGNEQFF. CDR3 bases: TGCAGTGCTAGAGGCAGGGGGTTGGGGAATGAGCAGTTCTTC.

This clonotype was detected a few times. V and J are TRBV27 and TRBJ2-7; D might be TRBD1 (5 bases). Germline CDR1 reads MNHEY; CDR2 reads SMNVEV (reference sequence). Trimming stripped 0 bases from V and 4 bases from J, with 10 bases between. The CDR3 is made up of 14 amino acids. The CDR3: CASSLSWGGYEQYF. CDR3 sequence (DNA): TGTGCCAGCAGTTTATCGTGGGGCGGATACGAGCAGTACTTC.

The V call is TRBV25-1, the J call TRBJ2-1, with D perhaps matching TRBD1 (5 bases). Germline CDR1 MGHDK, CDR2 SYGVNS. The V and J ends lost 2 bases and 8 bases respectively, with 16 bases between them. The CDR3 totals 15 residues. The CDR3 nucleotides read TGTGCCAGCAGTGAAGGGGTAGGCTCAGGGTATGAGCAGTTCTTC. This encodes CASSEGVGSGYEQFF.

This clonotype was counted between two and nine times. The chain employs TRBV4-1 and TRBJ2-1, with D perhaps TRBD1 or TRBD2 (5 bases each). Germline lookup yields CDR1 MGHRA and CDR2 YSYEKL. V was cut by 3 bases and J by 0 bases, with 12 bases left in between. CDR3 length: 16 amino acids. The chain's CDR3 is CASSQDGANSYNEQFF. CDR3 nucleotide sequence: TGCGCCAGCAGCCAGGACGGGGCAAACTCCTACAATGAGCAGTTCTTC.

The chain combines TRBV5-1 with TRBJ1-4; D call uncertain. This CDR3 region has 15 residues. V shed 2 bases and J shed 5 bases, with 13 bases lying between them. Germline V gives CDR1 SGHRS, CDR2 YFSETQ. CDR3 amino acids: CASSFEGRKNEKLFF. The CDR3 DNA follows: TGCGCCAGCAGCTTTGAAGGACGTAAGAATGAAAAACTGTTTTTT.

This clonotype was counted between two and nine times. The rearrangement links TRBV7-6 to TRBJ2-2; the match to TRBD2 covers 9 bases. Trimming took 2 bases from V and 1 from J; bases not matched to a gene: 2. The CDR3 loop spans 16 amino acids. Germline assignment: CDR1 SGHVS and CDR2 FNYEAQ. The CDR3 here is CASSLRAGGNTGELFF. CDR3 sequence (DNA): TGTGCCAGCAGCTTACGAGCGGGGGGGAACACCGGGGAGCTGTTTTTT.

This clonotype was detected a few times. CDR3 sequence (DNA): TGTGCCAGCAGCTACAAACTAGGGGGCCCTTACAATGAGCAGTTCTTC. Translating it yields CASSYKLGGPYNEQFF. This chain joins TRBV6-6 and TRBJ2-1, with 7 bases that match TRBD1. Per the germline V gene, CDR1 is MNHNY and CDR2 is SVGAGI (reference sequence). There are 16 residues in the CDR3. The J segment lost 4 bases and the V segment lost 6 bases, leaving 12 bases of the junction unmatched.

This clonotype was detected only once. The genes are TRBV20-1 and TRBJ1-1; TRBD1 might be the D (6 bases). The CDR3 is 12 amino acids. Germline assignment: CDR1 DFQATT and CDR2 SNEGSKA (reference sequence). V was shortened by 0 bases and J by 9 bases, with 11 bases between the two germline ends. CDR3 region: CSARDTQGKAFF. CDR3 nucleotides: TGCAGTGCTAGAGACACACAGGGTAAAGCTTTCTTT.

The chain has TRBV7-8 and TRBJ1-3, with D possibly matching TRBD1 (6 bases). This CDR3 spans 14 amino acids. The V and J ends lost 8 bases and 6 bases respectively, with 17 bases between them. Looked up from germline, CDR1 is SGHVS and CDR2 is FQNEAQ. The CDR3 DNA reads as TGTGCCAGCGCTACCCGGACAGTTCTAAACACCATATATTTT. Its translation is CASATRTVLNTIYF.

The chain joins TRBV7-9 to TRBJ2-2; D may be TRBD1 (5 bases). This CDR3 region has 15 residues. V was pared by 3 bases and J by 4 bases, with 12 bases between. Germline CDR1 SEHNR, CDR2 FQNEAQ (reference sequence). The chain's CDR3 is CASSLTQGSTGELFF. DNA for the CDR3: TGTGCCAGCAGCTTGACCCAGGGCAGCACCGGGGAGCTGTTTTTT. Supplemented by reference TRBV7-9 and TRBJ2-2, the full variable domain reads DTGVSQNPRHKITKRGQNVTFRCDPISEHNRLYWYRQTLGQGPEFLTYFQNEAQLEKSRLLSDRFSAERPKGSFSTLEIQRTEQGDSAMYLCASSLTQGSTGELFFGEGSRLTVL.

The chain has TRBV12-3 or TRBV12-4 and TRBJ2-1; D is perhaps TRBD1 (6 bases). V lost 4 bases and J lost 8, with 15 bases in between. The length of the CDR3 is 14 residues. CDR3 in amino acids: CASSSETGKDEQFF. The DNA for the CDR3 is TGTGCCAGCAGTTCAGAGACAGGAAAGGATGAGCAGTTCTTC.

The CDR3 sequence: CASSLSLAGEWETQYF. In DNA form, the CDR3 reads TGCGCCAGCAGCTTGAGTCTAGCGGGAGAGTGGGAGACCCAGTACTTC. V gene TRBV5-1 combines with J gene TRBJ2-5, with 10 bases lining up with TRBD2. Germline loops: CDR1 SGHRS, CDR2 YFSETQ. Germline trimming cut 1 base from V and 5 bases from J; bases unmatched to any gene: 8. This CDR3 is 16 amino acids long.

This chain joins TRBV4-1 and TRBJ2-1, with D hard to call. This CDR3 spans 15 amino acids. Germline V CDR1 and CDR2: MGHRA, YSYEKL. Trimming cost V 5 bases and J 6 bases, with 17 bases left between them. Here the CDR3 reads CASSREGGLLNEQFF. The CDR3 DNA reads TGCGCCAGCAGCAGGGAAGGCGGCCTTCTCAATGAGCAGTTCTTC.